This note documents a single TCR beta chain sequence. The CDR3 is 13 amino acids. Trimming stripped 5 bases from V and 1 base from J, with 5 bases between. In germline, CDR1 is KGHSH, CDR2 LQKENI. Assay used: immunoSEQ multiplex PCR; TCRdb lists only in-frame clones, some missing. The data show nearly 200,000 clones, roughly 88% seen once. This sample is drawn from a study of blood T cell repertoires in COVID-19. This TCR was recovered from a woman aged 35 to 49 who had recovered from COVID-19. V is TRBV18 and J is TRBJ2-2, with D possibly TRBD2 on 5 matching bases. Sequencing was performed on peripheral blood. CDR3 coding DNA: TGTGCCAGCTCAACTAGGAACACCGGGGAGCTGTTTTTT. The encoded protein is CASSTRNTGELFF.